The source of this T cell receptor beta chain is a study of shared clonotypes between healthy human individuals. On this clone: Other DNA variants within this sample encode the same CDR3.

Per the germline V gene, CDR1 is LNHDA and CDR2 is SQIVND (reference sequence). CDR3 length equals 14 residues. With 5 bases clipped from V and 4 bases from J, the junction kept 5 bases outside the gene matches. Several immunoSEQ 96-well plates shared each subset's DNA, each plate a replicate. Generated by immunoSEQ multiplex PCR, the TCRdb table keeps only in-frame clones and is missing some. The data show about a million clones, 60% to 80% seen once. The J gene is TRBJ2-1, the V gene TRBV19; 7 nucleotides align to TRBD2. Material: memory CD4+ T cells from PBMCs. Subset given: CD45RA-negative fraction. This receptor was obtained from a man aged 18 to 29 in good health. Some clones in this sample may be carry-over from other donors' samples. The CDR3 nucleotides read TGTGCCAGTAGTTCGGGGGGATCATACAATGAGCAGTTCTTC. Its protein product is CASSSGGSYNEQFF. The whole variable domain, remainder taken from reference TRBV19 and TRBJ2-1, is DGGITQSPKYLFRKEGQNVTLSCEQNLNHDAMYWYRQDPGQGLRLIYYSQIVNDFQKGDIAEGYSVSREKKESFPLTVTSAQKNPTAFYLCASSSGGSYNEQFFGPGTRLTVL.